These T cell receptor beta chains were read from a single sample in a study of identical twins. TCRdb ran MiXCR on the 5' RACE reads and lists one entry per CDR3 protein. Of roughly 1,500,000 distinct CDR3 sequences in the sample, around a third were seen once. Input material: cord blood. The receptor source for this set is a newborn girl in good health. The CDR3 runs from the conserved cysteine through the conserved F or W. The D gene is left open where the match is weak. Not all rows give a size; the values are once, few, many and, for expanded clones, a class.

clone_size	d_call	v_call	j_call	cdr3_aa	cdr3_nt
-	-	TRBV30	TRBJ1-2	CAWSPWTSTYGYTF	TGTGCCTGGAGTCCGTGGACCTCGACCTATGGCTACACCTTC
few	-	TRBV20-1	TRBJ2-5	CSASLVLARETQYF	TGCAGTGCTAGTTTGGTCCTAGCGAGAGAGACCCAGTACTTC
-	-	TRBV28	TRBJ2-1	CASSLGLPRNEQFF	TGTGCCAGCAGTTTGGGACTCCCTCGCAATGAGCAGTTCTTC
-	TRBD2	TRBV10-3	TRBJ2-5	CAISEGTSGGANEQYF	TGTGCCATCAGTGAGGGGACTAGCGGGGGGGCCAATGAGCAGTACTTC
-	TRBD2	TRBV10-3	TRBJ2-7	CAISEPTSGGSYEQYF	TGTGCCATCAGTGAGCCGACTAGCGGGGGGTCCTACGAGCAGTACTTC
many	-	TRBV30	TRBJ2-7	CAWTSSYEQYF	TGTGCCTGGACTAGCTCCTACGAGCAGTACTTC
few	-	TRBV12-3/TRBV12-4	TRBJ2-7	CASSLGTLAYEQYF	TGTGCCAGCAGTTTAGGCACACTAGCCTACGAGCAGTACTTC
once	-	TRBV30	TRBJ2-7	CAWSGGMAYEQYF	TGTGCCTGGAGTGGTGGGATGGCCTACGAGCAGTACTTC
few	TRBD2	TRBV6-1	TRBJ2-7	CASDVRGDSYEQYF	TGTGCCAGCGATGTGCGGGGGGACTCCTACGAGCAGTACTTC
-	-	TRBV5-1	TRBJ1-2	CASSLAAQPANYGYTF	TGCGCCAGCAGCTTGGCCGCTCAGCCCGCTAACTATGGCTACACCTTC
few	TRBD2	TRBV20-1	TRBJ2-1	CSADGLAGASSYNEQFF	TGCAGTGCTGATGGACTAGCGGGGGCCAGCTCCTACAATGAGCAGTTCTTC
-	-	TRBV7-9	TRBJ1-4	CASSLVQRSNEKLFF	TGTGCCAGCAGCTTAGTTCAACGGTCTAATGAAAAACTGTTTTTT
many	TRBD1	TRBV10-3	TRBJ2-7	CAISWDRSYEQYF	TGTGCCATCAGCTGGGACAGGTCGTACGAGCAGTACTTC
few	-	TRBV20-1	TRBJ2-7	CSARDVLAYEQYF	TGCAGTGCTAGAGATGTCCTCGCCTACGAGCAGTACTTC
-	-	TRBV2	TRBJ2-5	CASSGNLRETQYF	TGTGCCAGCAGTGGGAACCTCCGGGAGACCCAGTACTTC
-	-	TRBV20-1	TRBJ2-4	CSVGQGALIRYF	-
-	TRBD2	TRBV4-2	TRBJ2-3	CASSPTSGSPTDTQYF	TGTGCCAGCAGCCCGACTAGCGGGAGCCCCACAGATACGCAGTATTTT
few	-	TRBV4-2	TRBJ1-6	CASSQEGLLSYNSPLHF	TGTGCCAGCAGCCAAGAGGGTCTCCTCTCCTATAATTCACCCCTCCACTTT
few	-	TRBV6-2/TRBV6-3	TRBJ1-1	CASSYSISAGLNTEAFF	TGTGCCAGCAGTTACTCGATATCCGCAGGGTTGAACACTGAAGCTTTCTTT
few	TRBD1	TRBV6-1	TRBJ1-5	CASNGDRVNQPQHF	TGTGCCAGCAATGGCGACAGGGTTAATCAGCCCCAGCATTTT
few	-	TRBV29-1	TRBJ2-4	CSVVKGRGKNIQYF	TGCAGCGTTGTTAAGGGCCGGGGCAAAAACATTCAGTACTTC
many	-	TRBV5-1	TRBJ2-1	CASSLAAINNEQFF	TGCGCCAGCAGCTTGGCAGCTATTAACAATGAGCAGTTCTTC
few	TRBD2	TRBV29-1	TRBJ2-5	CSVDGGSSGPQETQYF	TGCAGCGTGGATGGGGGATCTAGCGGGCCCCAAGAGACCCAGTACTTC
-	TRBD1	TRBV4-2	TRBJ1-1	CASSQVPGQGHTEAFF	TGTGCCAGCAGCCAAGTACCGGGACAGGGTCACACTGAAGCTTTCTTT
few	TRBD2	TRBV12-3/TRBV12-4	TRBJ2-3	CASSFGPAGDTQYF	TGTGCCAGCAGTTTTGGCCCAGCGGGGGATACGCAGTATTTT
many	TRBD1	TRBV6-5	TRBJ1-2	CASSYGQGYYGYTF	TGTGCCAGCAGTTACGGACAGGGTTATTATGGCTACACCTTC
-	-	TRBV12-5	TRBJ1-2	CASAKTYSRTVYGYTF	TGTGCTAGTGCCAAAACTTACAGCAGGACTGTTTATGGCTACACCTTC
-	-	TRBV21-1	TRBJ2-1	CASSKGGSGTGLYNEQFF	TGTGCCAGCAGCAAAGGAGGATCCGGGACAGGCCTATACAATGAGCAGTTCTTC
few	-	TRBV7-2	TRBJ2-5	CASSLDSVASRPYF	TGTGCCAGCAGCTTAGACTCGGTGGCTTCGAGGCCGTACTTC
-	-	TRBV12-3/TRBV12-4	TRBJ1-6	CASGPLNNSPLHF	TGTGCCAGCGGGCCCCTCAATAATTCACCCCTCCACTTT
-	TRBD1	TRBV28	TRBJ1-5	CASSLLWDRDQPQHF	TGTGCCAGCAGTTTATTATGGGACAGGGATCAGCCCCAGCATTTT
-	-	TRBV4-1	TRBJ1-1	CASSRTIMNTEAFF	TGCGCCAGCAGCCGGACGATTATGAACACTGAAGCTTTCTTT
few	-	TRBV7-2	TRBJ2-1	CASSPRRGGDHNEQFF	TGTGCCAGCAGCCCTCGAAGGGGCGGGGATCACAATGAGCAGTTCTTC
few	-	TRBV19	TRBJ2-7	CASSIGGGHEQYF	TGTGCCAGTAGTATAGGGGGGGGCCACGAGCAGTACTTC
-	TRBD1	TRBV12-3/TRBV12-4	TRBJ1-3	CASSFQGARGNTIYF	TGTGCCAGCAGTTTTCAGGGGGCGAGGGGAAACACCATATATTTT
few	-	TRBV2	TRBJ2-1	CASSEDPLSYNEQFF	TGTGCCAGCAGTGAAGACCCCCTCTCCTACAATGAGCAGTTCTTC
few	-	TRBV20-1	TRBJ1-6	CSARDTTTLHF	TGCAGTGCTAGAGATACCACGACCCTCCACTTT
few	TRBD1	TRBV5-1	TRBJ2-4	CASSLNRGTKNIQYF	TGCGCCAGCAGCTTGAACAGGGGAACCAAAAACATTCAGTACTTC
-	-	TRBV10-3	TRBJ1-5	CAISESPTGRGNQPQHF	TGTGCCATCAGTGAGTCCCCGACAGGAAGGGGCAATCAGCCCCAGCATTTT
-	TRBD1	TRBV28	TRBJ1-5	CASSAQTGVRDQPQHF	TGTGCCAGCAGTGCACAGACAGGGGTTAGAGATCAGCCCCAGCATTTT